The following is a T cell receptor beta chain sequence with its context. Adults between about 18 and 89 years of age took part from 20 to 25 US areas. Participants had their cohort set by participant-reported clinical history. These data belong to a study of blood T cell repertoires in COVID-19. Study at large: Nucleic acid was either cDNA or gDNA, and it came from T cells, B-cell-depleted T cells, or PBMCs.

Original methodology: Cell counts per sample came from amplifying reference gene primers. Clones were read by immunoSEQ multiplex PCR, and TCRdb kept only the in-frame ones, dropping some. That table gives V, J and clone size, and the DNA gave D and trimming. The data hold fewer than 500,000 clones, with around 87% observed a single time. This TCR came from a man in his thirties or forties who had recovered from COVID-19. Sequencing input: PBMCs or T cells enriched from blood (not recorded which).

CDR3 sequence (DNA): TGTGCCTGGACGGCATTCGGGACAGGGGACTCCTACGAGCAGTACTTC. Its translation: CAWTAFGTGDSYEQYF. This sequence joins TRBV30 and TRBJ2-7, with 10 bases lining up with TRBD1. V was pared by 4 bases and J by 0 bases, with 9 bases of the junction left unmatched. The CDR3 sequence is 16 residues long. Per the germline V gene, CDR1 is GTSNPN and CDR2 is SVGIG (reference sequence).